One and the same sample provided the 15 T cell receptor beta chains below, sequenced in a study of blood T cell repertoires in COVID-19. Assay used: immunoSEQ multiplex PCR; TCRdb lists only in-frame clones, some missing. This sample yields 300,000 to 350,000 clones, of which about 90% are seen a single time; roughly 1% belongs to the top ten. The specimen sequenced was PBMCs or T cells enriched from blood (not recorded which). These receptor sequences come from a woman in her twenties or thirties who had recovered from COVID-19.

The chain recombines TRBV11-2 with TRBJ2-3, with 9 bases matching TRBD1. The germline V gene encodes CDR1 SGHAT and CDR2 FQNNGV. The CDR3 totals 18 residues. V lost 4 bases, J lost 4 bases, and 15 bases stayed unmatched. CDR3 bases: TGTGCCAGCAGCTCTCTGAGGAGGGACAGGGTCGTCCCAGATACGCAGTATTTT. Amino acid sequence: CASSSLRRDRVVPDTQYF.

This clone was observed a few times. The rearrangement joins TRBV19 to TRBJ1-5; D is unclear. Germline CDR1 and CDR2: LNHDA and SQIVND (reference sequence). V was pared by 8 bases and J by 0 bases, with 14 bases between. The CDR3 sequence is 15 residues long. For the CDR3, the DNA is TGTGCCAGTTCAGCGGGGATACTTAGCAATCAGCCCCAGCATTTT. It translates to CASSAGILSNQPQHF. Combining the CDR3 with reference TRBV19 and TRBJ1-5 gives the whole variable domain DGGITQSPKYLFRKEGQNVTLSCEQNLNHDAMYWYRQDPGQGLRLIYYSQIVNDFQKGDIAEGYSVSREKKESFPLTVTSAQKNPTAFYLCASSAGILSNQPQHFGDGTRLSIL.

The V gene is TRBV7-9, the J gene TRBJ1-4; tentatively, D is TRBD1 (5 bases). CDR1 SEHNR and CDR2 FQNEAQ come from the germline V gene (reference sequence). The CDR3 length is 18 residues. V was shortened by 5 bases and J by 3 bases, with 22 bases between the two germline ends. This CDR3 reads CASSLLRQFNLANEKLFF. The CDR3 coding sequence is TGTGCCAGCAGCCTCCTTCGACAGTTCAATTTGGCTAATGAAAAACTGTTTTTT.

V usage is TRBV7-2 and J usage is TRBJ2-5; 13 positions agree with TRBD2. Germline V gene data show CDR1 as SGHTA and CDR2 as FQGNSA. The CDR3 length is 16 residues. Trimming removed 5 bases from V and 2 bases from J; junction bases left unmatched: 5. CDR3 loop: CASSPRTSGGQETQYF. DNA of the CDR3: TGTGCCAGCAGCCCCCGGACTAGCGGGGGACAAGAGACCCAGTACTTC.

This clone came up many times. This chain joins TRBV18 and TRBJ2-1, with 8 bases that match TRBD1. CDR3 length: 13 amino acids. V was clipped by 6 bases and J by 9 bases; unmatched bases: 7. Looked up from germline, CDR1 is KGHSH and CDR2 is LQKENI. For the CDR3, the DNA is TGTGCCAGCTCTCAAGACACAGGGGGTGAGCAGTTCTTC. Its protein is CASSQDTGGEQFF.

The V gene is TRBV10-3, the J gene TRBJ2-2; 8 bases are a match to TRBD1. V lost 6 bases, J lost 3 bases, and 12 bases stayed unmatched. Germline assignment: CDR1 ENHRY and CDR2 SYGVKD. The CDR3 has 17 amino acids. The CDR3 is CAIREPSGQGYTGELFF. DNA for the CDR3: TGTGCCATCAGAGAGCCTTCAGGACAGGGCTACACCGGGGAGCTGTTTTTT.

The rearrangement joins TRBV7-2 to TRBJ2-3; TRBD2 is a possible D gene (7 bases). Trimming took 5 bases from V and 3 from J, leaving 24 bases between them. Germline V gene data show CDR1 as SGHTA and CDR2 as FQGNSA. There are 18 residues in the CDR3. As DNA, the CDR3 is TGTGCCAGCAGCCCTAGAAGGGGGGGCCTGCGGGCGACAGATACGCAGTATTTT. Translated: CASSPRRGGLRATDTQYF.

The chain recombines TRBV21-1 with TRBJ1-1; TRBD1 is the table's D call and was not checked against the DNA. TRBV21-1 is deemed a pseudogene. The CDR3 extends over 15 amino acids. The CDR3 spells CASSKADRGTTEAFF. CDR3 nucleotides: TGTGCCAGCAGCAAAGCGGACAGGGGGACCACTGAAGCTTTCTTT.

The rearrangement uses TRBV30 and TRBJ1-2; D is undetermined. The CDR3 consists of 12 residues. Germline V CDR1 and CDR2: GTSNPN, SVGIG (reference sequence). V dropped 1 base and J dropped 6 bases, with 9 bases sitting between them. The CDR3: CAWSGAGNGYTF. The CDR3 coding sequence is TGTGCCTGGAGTGGGGCAGGAAATGGCTACACCTTC.

CDR3 residues: CASSRALAASYEQYF. The CDR3 DNA sequence: TGTGCCAGCAGCCGAGCCCTAGCGGCCTCCTACGAGCAGTACTTC. The J gene is TRBJ2-7, the V gene TRBV7-8; 7 bases align to TRBD2. Germline CDR1 reads SGHVS; CDR2 reads FQNEAQ. The CDR3 runs to 15 residues. With V trimmed by 5 bases and J by 0 bases, 7 bases remained unmatched.

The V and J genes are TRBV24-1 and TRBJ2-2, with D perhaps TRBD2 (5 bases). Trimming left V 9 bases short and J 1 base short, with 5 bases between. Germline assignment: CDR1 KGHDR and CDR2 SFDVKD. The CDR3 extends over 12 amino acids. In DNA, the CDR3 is TGTGCCACCCGGGGGAACACCGGGGAGCTGTTTTTT. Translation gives CATRGNTGELFF.

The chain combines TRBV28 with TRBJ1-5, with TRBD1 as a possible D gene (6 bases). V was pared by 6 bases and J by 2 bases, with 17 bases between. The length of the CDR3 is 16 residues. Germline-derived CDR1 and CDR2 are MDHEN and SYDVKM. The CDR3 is CASSQTQGLGNQPQHF. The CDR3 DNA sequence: TGTGCCAGCAGCCAAACTCAGGGGTTGGGCAATCAGCCCCAGCATTTT. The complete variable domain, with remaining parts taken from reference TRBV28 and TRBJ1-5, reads DVKVTQSSRYLVKRTGEKVFLECVQDMDHENMFWYRQDPGLGLRLIYFSYDVKMKEKGDIPEGYSVSREKKERFSLILESASTNQTSMYLCASSQTQGLGNQPQHFGDGTRLSIL.

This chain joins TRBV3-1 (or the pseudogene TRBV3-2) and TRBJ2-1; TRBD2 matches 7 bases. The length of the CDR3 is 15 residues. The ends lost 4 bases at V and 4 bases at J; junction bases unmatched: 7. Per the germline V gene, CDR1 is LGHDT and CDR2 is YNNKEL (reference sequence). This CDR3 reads CASSPMPGGYNEQFF. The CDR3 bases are TGTGCCAGCAGCCCGATGCCGGGGGGATACAATGAGCAGTTCTTC.

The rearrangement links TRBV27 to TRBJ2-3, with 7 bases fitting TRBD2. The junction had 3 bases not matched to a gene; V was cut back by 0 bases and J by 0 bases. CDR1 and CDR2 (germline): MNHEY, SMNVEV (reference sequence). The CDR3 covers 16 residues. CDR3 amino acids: CASSLSRGGSTDTQYF. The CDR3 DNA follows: TGTGCCAGCAGTTTATCTCGCGGGGGTAGCACAGATACGCAGTATTTT.

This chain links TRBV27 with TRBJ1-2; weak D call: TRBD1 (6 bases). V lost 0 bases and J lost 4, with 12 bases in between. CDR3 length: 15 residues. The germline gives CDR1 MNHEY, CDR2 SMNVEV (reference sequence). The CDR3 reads CASSLSRTASYGYTF. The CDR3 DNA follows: TGTGCCAGCAGTTTATCCCGGACAGCCAGCTATGGCTACACCTTC.